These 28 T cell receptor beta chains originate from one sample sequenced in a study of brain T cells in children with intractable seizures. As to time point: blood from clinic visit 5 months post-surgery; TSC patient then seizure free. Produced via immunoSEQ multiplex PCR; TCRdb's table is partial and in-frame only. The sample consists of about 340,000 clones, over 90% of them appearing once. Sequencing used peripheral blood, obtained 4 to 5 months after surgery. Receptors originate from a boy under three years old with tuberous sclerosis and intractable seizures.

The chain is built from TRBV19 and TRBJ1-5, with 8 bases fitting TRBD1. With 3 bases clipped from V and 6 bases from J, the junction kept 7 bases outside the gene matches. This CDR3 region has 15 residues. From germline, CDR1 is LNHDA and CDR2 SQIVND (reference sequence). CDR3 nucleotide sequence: TGTGCCAGTAGTATTGTACAGGGGGTGGGTCAGCCCCAGCATTTT. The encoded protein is CASSIVQGVGQPQHF.

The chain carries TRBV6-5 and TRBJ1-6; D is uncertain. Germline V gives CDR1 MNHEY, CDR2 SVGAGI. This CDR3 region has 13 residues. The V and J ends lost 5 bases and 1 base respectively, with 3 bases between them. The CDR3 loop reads CASSQSYNSPLHF. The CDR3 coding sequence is TGTGCCAGCAGTCAATCCTATAATTCACCCCTCCACTTT.

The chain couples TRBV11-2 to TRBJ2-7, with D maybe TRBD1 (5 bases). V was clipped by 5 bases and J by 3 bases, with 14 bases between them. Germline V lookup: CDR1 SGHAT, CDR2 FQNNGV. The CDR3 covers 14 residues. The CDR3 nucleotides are TGTGCCAGCAGCCCCGTGGACATGAACTACGAGCAGTACTTC. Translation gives CASSPVDMNYEQYF.

The CDR3 region is CASSIGSNQPQHF. The CDR3 coding sequence is TGTGCCAGCAGCATAGGGAGCAATCAGCCCCAGCATTTT. The J gene is TRBJ1-5, the V gene TRBV6-5; D unresolved. CDR3 size: 13 residues. Deletions cut 6 bases from V and 1 base from J, with 7 bases between. CDR1 MNHEY and CDR2 SVGAGI come from the germline V gene.

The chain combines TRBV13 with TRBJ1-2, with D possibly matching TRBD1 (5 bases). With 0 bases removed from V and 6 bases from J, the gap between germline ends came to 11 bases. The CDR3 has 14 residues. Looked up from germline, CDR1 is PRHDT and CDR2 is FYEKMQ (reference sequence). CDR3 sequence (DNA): TGTGCCAGCAGCTTAGGACAGGAGGTACATGGCTACACCTTC. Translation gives CASSLGQEVHGYTF.

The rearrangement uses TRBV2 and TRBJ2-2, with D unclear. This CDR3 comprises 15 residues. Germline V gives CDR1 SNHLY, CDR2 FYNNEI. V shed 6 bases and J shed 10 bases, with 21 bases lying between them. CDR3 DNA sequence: TGTGCCAGCAGATGGGCGGCAGCCCAACGCGAGGAGCTGTTTTTT. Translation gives CASRWAAAQREELFF.

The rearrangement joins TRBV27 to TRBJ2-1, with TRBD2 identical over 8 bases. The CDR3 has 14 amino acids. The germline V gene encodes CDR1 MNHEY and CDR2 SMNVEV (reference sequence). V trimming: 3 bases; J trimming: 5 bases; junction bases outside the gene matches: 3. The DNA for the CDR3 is TGTGCCAGCAGTTTTGATAGCGGGAACAATGAGCAGTTCTTC. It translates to CASSFDSGNNEQFF.

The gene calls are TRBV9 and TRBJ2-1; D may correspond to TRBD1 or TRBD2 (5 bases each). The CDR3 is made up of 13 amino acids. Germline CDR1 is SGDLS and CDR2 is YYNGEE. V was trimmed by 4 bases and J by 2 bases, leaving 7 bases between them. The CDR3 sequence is CASSLGPYNEQFF. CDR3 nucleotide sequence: TGTGCCAGCAGCCTGGGACCCTACAATGAGCAGTTCTTC. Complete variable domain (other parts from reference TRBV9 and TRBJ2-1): DSGVTQTPKHLITATGQRVTLRCSPRSGDLSVYWYQQSLDQGLQFLIQYYNGEERAKGNILERFSAQQFPDLHSELNLSSLELGDSALYFCASSLGPYNEQFFGPGTRLTVL.

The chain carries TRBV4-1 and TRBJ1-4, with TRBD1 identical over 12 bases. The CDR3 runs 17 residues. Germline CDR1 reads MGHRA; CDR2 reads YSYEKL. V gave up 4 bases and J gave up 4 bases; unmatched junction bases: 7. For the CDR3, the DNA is TGCGCCAGCAGCCTGGGACAGGGGGCGCGGGATAATGAAAAACTGTTTTTT. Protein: CASSLGQGARDNEKLFF.

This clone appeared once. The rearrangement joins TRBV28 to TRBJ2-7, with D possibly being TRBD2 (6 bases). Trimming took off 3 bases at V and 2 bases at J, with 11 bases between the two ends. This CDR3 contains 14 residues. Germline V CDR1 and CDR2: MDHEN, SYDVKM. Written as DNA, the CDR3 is TGTGCCAGCAGTTTTGTAGCGGAAACCTACGAGCAGTACTTC. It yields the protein CASSFVAETYEQYF. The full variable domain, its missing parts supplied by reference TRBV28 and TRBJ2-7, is DVKVTQSSRYLVKRTGEKVFLECVQDMDHENMFWYRQDPGLGLRLIYFSYDVKMKEKGDIPEGYSVSREKKERFSLILESASTNQTSMYLCASSFVAETYEQYFGPGTRLTVT.

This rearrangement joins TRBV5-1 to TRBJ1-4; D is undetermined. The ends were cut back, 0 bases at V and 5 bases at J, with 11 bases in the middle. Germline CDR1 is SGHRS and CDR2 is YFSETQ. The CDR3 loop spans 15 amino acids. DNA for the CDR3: TGCGCCAGCAGCTTGGAGGGAGGGAAGAATGAAAAACTGTTTTTT. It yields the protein CASSLEGGKNEKLFF. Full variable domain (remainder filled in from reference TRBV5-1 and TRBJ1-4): KAGVTQTPRYLIKTRGQQVTLSCSPISGHRSVSWYQQTPGQGLQFLFEYFSETQRNKGNFPGRFSGRQFSNSRSEMNVSTLELGDSALYLCASSLEGGKNEKLFFGSGTQLSVL.

This CDR3 reads CASSMAGGSEQYF. CDR3 nucleotide sequence: TGTGCCAGTAGTATGGCAGGGGGAAGCGAGCAGTACTTC. The genes are TRBV19 and TRBJ2-7; 7 bases map to TRBD1. The germline gives CDR1 LNHDA, CDR2 SQIVND (reference sequence). The CDR3 is made up of 13 amino acids. The V and J ends lost 3 bases and 6 bases, in that order; junction bases with no gene match: 5.

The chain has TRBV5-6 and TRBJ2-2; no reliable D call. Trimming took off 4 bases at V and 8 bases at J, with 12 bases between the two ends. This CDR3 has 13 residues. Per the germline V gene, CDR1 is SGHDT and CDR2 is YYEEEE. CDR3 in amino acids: CASSHPALGELFF. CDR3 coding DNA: TGTGCCAGCAGCCACCCCGCGTTAGGGGAGCTGTTTTTT. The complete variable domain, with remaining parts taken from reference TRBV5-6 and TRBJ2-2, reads DAGVTQSPTHLIKTRGQQVTLRCSPKSGHDTVSWYQQALGQGPQFIFQYYEEEERQRGNFPDRFSGHQFPNYSSELNVNALLLGDSALYLCASSHPALGELFFGEGSRLTVL.

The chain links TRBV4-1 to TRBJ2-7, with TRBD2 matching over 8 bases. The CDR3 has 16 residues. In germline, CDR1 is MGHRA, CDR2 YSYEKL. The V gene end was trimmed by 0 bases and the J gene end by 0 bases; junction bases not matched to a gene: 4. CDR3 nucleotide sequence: TGCGCCAGCAGCCAAGACGCCGGGACTAGCTCCTACGAGCAGTACTTC. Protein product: CASSQDAGTSSYEQYF.

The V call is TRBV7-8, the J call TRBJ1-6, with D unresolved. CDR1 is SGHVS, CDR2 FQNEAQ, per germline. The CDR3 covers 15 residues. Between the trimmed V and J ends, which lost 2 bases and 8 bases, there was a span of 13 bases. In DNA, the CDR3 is TGTGCCAGCAGCTTAATGGACCCCAACTATTCACCCCTCCACTTT. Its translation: CASSLMDPNYSPLHF. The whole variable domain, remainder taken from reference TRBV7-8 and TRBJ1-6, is GAGVSQSPRYKVAKRGQDVALRCDPISGHVSLFWYQQALGQGPEFLTYFQNEAQLDKSGLPSDRFFAERPEGSVSTLKIQRTQQEDSAVYLCASSLMDPNYSPLHFGNGTRLTVT.

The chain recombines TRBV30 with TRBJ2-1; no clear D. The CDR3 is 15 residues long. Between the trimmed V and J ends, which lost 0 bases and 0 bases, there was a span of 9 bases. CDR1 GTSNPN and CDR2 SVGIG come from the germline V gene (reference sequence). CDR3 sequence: CAWSVLPHSYNEQFF. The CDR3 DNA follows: TGTGCCTGGAGTGTACTTCCCCACTCCTACAATGAGCAGTTCTTC.

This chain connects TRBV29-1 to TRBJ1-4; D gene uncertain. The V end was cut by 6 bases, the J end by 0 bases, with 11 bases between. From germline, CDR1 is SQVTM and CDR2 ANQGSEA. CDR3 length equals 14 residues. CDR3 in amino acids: CSVPAGPTNEKLFF. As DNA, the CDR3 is TGCAGCGTACCCGCCGGCCCAACTAATGAAAAACTGTTTTTT.

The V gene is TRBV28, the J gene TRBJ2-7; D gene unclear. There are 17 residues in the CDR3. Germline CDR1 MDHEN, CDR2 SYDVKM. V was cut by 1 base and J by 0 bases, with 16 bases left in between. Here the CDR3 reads CASSLLVGSRSSYEQYF. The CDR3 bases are TGTGCCAGCAGTTTATTGGTGGGCTCTAGGAGCTCCTACGAGCAGTACTTC.

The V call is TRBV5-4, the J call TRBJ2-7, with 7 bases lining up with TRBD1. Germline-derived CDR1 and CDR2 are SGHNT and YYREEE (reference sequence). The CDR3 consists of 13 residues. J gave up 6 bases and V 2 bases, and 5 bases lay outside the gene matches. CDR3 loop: CASSFTGVGEQYF. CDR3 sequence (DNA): TGTGCCAGCAGCTTTACAGGGGTGGGCGAGCAGTACTTC.

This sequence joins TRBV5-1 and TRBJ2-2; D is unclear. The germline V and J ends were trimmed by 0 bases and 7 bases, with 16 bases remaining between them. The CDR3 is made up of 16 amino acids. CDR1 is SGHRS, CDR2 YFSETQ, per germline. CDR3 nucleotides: TGCGCCAGCAGCTTGGATCCGATGTTCGGCCTCGGGGAGCTGTTTTTT. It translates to CASSLDPMFGLGELFF.

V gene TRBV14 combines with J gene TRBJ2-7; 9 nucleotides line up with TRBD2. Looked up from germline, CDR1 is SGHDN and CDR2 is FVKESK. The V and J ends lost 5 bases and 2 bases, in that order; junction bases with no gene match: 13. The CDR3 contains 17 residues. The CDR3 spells CASSKSRGLATTYEQYF. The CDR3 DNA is TGTGCCAGCAGCAAGTCCCGAGGACTAGCGACCACCTACGAGCAGTACTTC. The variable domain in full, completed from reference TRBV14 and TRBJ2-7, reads EAGVTQFPSHSVIEKGQTVTLRCDPISGHDNLYWYRRVMGKEIKFLLHFVKESKQDESGMPNNRFLAERTGGTYSTLKVQPAELEDSGVYFCASSKSRGLATTYEQYFGPGTRLTVT.

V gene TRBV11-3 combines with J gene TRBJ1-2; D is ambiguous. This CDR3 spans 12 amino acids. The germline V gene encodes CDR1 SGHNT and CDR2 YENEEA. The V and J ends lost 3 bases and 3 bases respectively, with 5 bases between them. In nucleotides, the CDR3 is TGTGCCAGCAGCTTGGCGGACTATGGCTACACCTTC. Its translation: CASSLADYGYTF.

The CDR3 is CASSLPGRNYGYTF. CDR3 bases: TGTGCCAGCTCACTTCCGGGACGGAACTATGGCTACACCTTC. J is TRBJ1-2 and V is TRBV18, with D maybe TRBD1 (5 bases). This CDR3 is 14 amino acids long. V lost 4 bases to trimming and J lost 2 bases, with 11 bases between them. Germline lookup yields CDR1 KGHSH and CDR2 LQKENI. The variable domain in full, with the rest retrieved from reference TRBV18 and TRBJ1-2, is NAGVMQNPRHLVRRRGQEARLRCSPMKGHSHVYWYRQLPEEGLKFMVYLQKENIIDESGMPKERFSAEFPKEGPSILRIQQVVRGDSAAYFCASSLPGRNYGYTFGSGTRLTVV.

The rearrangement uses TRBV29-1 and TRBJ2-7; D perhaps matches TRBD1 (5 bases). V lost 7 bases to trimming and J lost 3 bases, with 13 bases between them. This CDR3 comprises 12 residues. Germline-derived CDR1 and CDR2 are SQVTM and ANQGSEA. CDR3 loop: CSAADGHYEQYF. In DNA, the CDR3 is TGCAGCGCCGCAGACGGACACTACGAGCAGTACTTC.

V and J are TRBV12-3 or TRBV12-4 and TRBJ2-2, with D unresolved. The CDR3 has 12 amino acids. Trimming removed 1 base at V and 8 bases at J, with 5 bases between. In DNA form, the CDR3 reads TGTGCCAGCAGTTTAGAAGGTGGGGAGCTGTTTTTT. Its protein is CASSLEGGELFF.

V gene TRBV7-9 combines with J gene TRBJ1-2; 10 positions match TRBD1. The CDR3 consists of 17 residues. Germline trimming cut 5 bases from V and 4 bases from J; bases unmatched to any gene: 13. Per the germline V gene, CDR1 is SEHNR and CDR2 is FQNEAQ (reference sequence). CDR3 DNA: TGTGCCAGCAGCCCCACGAACAACAGACAGGGGGCCTATGGCTACACCTTC. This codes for CASSPTNNRQGAYGYTF.

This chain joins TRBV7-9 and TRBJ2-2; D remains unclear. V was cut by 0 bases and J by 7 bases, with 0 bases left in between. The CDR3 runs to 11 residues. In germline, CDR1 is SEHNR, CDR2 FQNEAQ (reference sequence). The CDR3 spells CASSLAGELFF. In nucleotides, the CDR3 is TGTGCCAGCAGCTTAGCCGGGGAGCTGTTTTTT. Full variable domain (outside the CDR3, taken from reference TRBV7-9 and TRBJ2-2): DTGVSQNPRHKITKRGQNVTFRCDPISEHNRLYWYRQTLGQGPEFLTYFQNEAQLEKSRLLSDRFSAERPKGSFSTLEIQRTEQGDSAMYLCASSLAGELFFGEGSRLTVL.

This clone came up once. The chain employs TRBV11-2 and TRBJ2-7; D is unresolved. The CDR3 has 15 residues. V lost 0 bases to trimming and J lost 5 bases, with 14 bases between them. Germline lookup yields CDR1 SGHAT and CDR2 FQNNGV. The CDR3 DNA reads TGTGCCAGCAGCTTAGATCGAACAGAAAGCCACGAGCAGTACTTC. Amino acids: CASSLDRTESHEQYF.